This TCR beta chain was recorded in a study of shared T cell receptors in the human thymus. Germline V gene data show CDR1 as GTSNPN and CDR2 as SVGIG (reference sequence). The ends were cut back, 2 bases at V and 5 bases at J, with 7 bases in the middle. This CDR3 is built from 11 residues. TCRdb's table, derived via immunoSEQ multiplex PCR, lists solely in-frame clones and lacks some. The profile shows hundreds of thousands of clones, 85% to 95% of them singletons. J is TRBJ2-7 and V is TRBV30; no definite D call. Sequencing was carried out using thymocytes. This receptor was taken from a human donor. The CDR3 DNA reads TGTGCCTGGAGTTTCACCCACGAGCAGTACTTC. Translation: CAWSFTHEQYF.